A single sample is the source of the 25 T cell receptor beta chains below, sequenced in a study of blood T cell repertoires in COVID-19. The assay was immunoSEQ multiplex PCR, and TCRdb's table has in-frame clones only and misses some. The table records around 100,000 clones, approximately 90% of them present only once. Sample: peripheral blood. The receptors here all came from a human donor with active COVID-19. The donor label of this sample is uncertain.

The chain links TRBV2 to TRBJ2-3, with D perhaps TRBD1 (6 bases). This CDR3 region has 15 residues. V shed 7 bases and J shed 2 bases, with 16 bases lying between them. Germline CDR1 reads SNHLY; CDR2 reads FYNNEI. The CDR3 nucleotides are TGTGCCAGCAATCAGGTGGGGGCCTACACAGATACGCAGTATTTT. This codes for CASNQVGAYTDTQYF.

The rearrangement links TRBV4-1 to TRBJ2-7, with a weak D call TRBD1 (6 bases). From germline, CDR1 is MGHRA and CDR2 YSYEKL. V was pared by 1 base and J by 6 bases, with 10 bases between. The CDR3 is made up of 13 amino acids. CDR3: CASSQGRDTEQYF. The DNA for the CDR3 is TGCGCCAGCAGCCAAGGCCGGGACACCGAGCAGTACTTC.

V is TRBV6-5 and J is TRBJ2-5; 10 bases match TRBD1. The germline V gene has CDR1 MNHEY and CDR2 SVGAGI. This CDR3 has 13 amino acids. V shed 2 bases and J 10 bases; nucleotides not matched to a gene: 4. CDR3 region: CASSYGTGANQYF. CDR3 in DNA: TGTGCCAGCAGTTACGGGACAGGGGCTAACCAGTACTTC.

CDR3: CASSEILSTDTQYF. The CDR3 DNA reads TGTGCCAGCAGTGAGATACTTAGCACAGATACGCAGTATTTT. J is TRBJ2-3 and V is TRBV2; D call uncertain. The germline V gene has CDR1 SNHLY and CDR2 FYNNEI. The CDR3 extends over 14 amino acids. Trimming took 3 bases from V and 0 from J, leaving 7 bases between them.

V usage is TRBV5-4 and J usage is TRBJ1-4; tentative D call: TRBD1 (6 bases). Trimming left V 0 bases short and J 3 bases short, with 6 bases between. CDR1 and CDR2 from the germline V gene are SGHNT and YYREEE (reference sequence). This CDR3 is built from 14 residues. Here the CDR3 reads CASSLGTANEKLFF. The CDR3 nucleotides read TGTGCCAGCAGCTTGGGGACAGCTAATGAAAAACTGTTTTTT.

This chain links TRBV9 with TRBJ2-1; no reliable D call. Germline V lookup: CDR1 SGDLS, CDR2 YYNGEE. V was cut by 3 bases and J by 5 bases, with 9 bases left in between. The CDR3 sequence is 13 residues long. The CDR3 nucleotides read TGTGCCAGCAGCGACACTAATAACAATGAGCAGTTCTTC. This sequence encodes CASSDTNNNEQFF.

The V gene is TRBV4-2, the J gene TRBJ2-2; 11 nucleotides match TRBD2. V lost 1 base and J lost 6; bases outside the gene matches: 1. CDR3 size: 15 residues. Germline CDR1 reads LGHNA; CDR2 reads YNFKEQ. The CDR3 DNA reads TGTGCCAGCAGCCAAGCGACTAGCGGGGCCGGGGAGCTGTTTTTT. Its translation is CASSQATSGAGELFF.

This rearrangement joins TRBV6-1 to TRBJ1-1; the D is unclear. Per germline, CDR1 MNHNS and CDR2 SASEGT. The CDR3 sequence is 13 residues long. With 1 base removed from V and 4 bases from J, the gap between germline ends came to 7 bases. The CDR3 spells CASSEGVGTEAFF. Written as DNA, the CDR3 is TGTGCCAGCAGTGAAGGTGTCGGCACTGAAGCTTTCTTT.

This CDR3 is CASRLVGLDEQFF. The CDR3 DNA reads as TGTGCCTCCCGACTAGTAGGCTTGGATGAGCAGTTCTTC. The rearrangement uses TRBV10-3 and TRBJ2-1, with D possibly matching TRBD2 (6 bases). CDR1 ENHRY and CDR2 SYGVKD come from the germline V gene. The CDR3 spans 13 residues. The V end lost 11 bases, the J end lost 8 bases, and 19 bases lay between the germline ends.

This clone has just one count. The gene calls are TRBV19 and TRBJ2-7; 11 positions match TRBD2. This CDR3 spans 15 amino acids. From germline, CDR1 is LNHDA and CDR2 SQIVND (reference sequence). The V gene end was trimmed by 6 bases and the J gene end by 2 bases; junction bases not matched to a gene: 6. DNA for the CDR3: TGTGCCAGTAGCTCAGGGACTAGCGGTGCCTACGAGCAGTACTTC. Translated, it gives CASSSGTSGAYEQYF.

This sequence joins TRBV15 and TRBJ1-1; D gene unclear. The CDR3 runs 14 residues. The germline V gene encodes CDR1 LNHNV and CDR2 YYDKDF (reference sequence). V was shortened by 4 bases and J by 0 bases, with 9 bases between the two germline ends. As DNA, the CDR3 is TGTGCCACCAGCAACCGAGGGATGAACACTGAAGCTTTCTTT. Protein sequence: CATSNRGMNTEAFF.

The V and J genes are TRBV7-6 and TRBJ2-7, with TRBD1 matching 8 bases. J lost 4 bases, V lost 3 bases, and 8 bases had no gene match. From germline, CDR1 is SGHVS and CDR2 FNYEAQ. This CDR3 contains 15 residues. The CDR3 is CASSFAQGARYEQYF. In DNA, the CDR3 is TGTGCCAGCAGCTTCGCCCAGGGGGCGCGTTACGAGCAGTACTTC.

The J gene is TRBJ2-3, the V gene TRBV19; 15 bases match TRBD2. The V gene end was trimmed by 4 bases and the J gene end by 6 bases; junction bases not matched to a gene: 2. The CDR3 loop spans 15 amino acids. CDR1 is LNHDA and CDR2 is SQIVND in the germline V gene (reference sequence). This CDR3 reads CASSKGLAGGDTQYF. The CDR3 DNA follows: TGTGCCAGTAGTAAAGGACTAGCGGGGGGGGATACGCAGTATTTT.

In DNA, the CDR3 is TGTGCCAGCAGCCAAAAGCGGGCGCGGGGGGATGAGCAGTTCTTC. The encoded protein is CASSQKRARGDEQFF. The J gene is TRBJ2-1, the V gene TRBV7-9; 8 bases are shared with TRBD2. This CDR3 is built from 15 residues. With 5 bases clipped from V and 8 bases from J, the junction kept 11 bases outside the gene matches. Germline values: CDR1 SEHNR, CDR2 FQNEAQ (reference sequence).

The CDR3 reads CASSLEQVVRTEAFF. CDR3 nucleotide sequence: TGCGCCAGCAGCTTGGAACAGGTCGTTCGAACTGAAGCTTTCTTT. This rearrangement joins TRBV5-1 to TRBJ1-1; a possible D gene is TRBD1 (5 bases). The CDR3 contains 15 residues. Germline-derived CDR1 and CDR2 are SGHRS and YFSETQ. The V end was cut by 0 bases, the J end by 5 bases, with 14 bases between.

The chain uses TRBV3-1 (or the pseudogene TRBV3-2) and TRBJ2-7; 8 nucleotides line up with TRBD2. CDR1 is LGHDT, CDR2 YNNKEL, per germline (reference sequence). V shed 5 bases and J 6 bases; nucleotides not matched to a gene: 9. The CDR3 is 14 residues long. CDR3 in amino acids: CASSAGTSRFEQYF. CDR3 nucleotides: TGTGCCAGCAGCGCCGGGACTAGTCGGTTCGAGCAGTACTTC.

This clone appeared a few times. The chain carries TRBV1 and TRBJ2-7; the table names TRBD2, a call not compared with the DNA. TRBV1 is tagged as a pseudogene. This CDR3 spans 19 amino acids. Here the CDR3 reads CTSSQGGTSGVSGPYEQYF. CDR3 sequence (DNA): TGCACCAGCAGCCAAGGGGGGACTAGCGGGGTAAGCGGCCCCTACGAGCAGTACTTC.

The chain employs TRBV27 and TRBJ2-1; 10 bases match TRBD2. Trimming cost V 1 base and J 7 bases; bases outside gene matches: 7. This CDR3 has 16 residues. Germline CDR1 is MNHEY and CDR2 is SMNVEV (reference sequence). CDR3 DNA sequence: TGTGCCAGCAGTTTATTCCTAGCGGGGGTGGGGAATGAGCAGTTCTTC. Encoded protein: CASSLFLAGVGNEQFF.

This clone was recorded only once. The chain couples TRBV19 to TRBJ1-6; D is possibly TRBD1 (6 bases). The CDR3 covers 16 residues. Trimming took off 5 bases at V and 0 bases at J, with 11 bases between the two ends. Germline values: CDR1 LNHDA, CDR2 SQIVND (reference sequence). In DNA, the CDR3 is TGTGCCAGTAGTTCCGACAGGAGCTCCTATAATTCACCCCTCCACTTT. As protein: CASSSDRSSYNSPLHF.

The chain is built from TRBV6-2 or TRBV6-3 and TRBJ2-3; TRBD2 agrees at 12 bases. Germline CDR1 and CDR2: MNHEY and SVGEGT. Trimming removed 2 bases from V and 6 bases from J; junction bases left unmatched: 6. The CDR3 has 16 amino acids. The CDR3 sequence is CASSYGLAGGPDTQYF. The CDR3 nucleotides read TGTGCCAGCAGTTACGGGCTAGCGGGGGGGCCGGATACGCAGTATTTT.

CDR3 in DNA: TGTGCCAGCAGTGGGGTGGGGGCGAGCTCCTACGAGCAGTACTTC. This gives the protein CASSGVGASSYEQYF. The chain joins TRBV9 to TRBJ2-7, with D possibly being TRBD1 (6 bases). Germline values: CDR1 SGDLS, CDR2 YYNGEE. The V end lost 5 bases, the J end lost 0 bases, and 15 bases lay between the germline ends. This CDR3 has 15 residues. The whole variable domain, filled in from reference TRBV9 and TRBJ2-7, reads DSGVTQTPKHLITATGQRVTLRCSPRSGDLSVYWYQQSLDQGLQFLIQYYNGEERAKGNILERFSAQQFPDLHSELNLSSLELGDSALYFCASSGVGASSYEQYFGPGTRLTVT.

In DNA form, the CDR3 reads TGTGCCAGCAGCGAAAGATTACCGGGACTAGCGGGGGGGCTGGGGAATGAGCAGTTCTTC. Residues: CASSERLPGLAGGLGNEQFF. This chain connects TRBV6-2 or TRBV6-3 to TRBJ2-1; 16 nucleotides line up with TRBD2. Germline V gives CDR1 MNHEY, CDR2 SVGEGT. Losses at the gene ends were 6 bases for V and 7 bases for J; bases not matched to a gene: 18. This CDR3 is built from 20 residues.

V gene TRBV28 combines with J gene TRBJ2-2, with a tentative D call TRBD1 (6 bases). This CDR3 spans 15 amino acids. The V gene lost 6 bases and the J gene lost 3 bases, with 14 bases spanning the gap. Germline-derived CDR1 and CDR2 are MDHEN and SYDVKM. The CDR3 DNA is TGTGCCAGCAGCCTACCGGGACATGACACCGGGGAGCTGTTTTTT. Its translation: CASSLPGHDTGELFF.

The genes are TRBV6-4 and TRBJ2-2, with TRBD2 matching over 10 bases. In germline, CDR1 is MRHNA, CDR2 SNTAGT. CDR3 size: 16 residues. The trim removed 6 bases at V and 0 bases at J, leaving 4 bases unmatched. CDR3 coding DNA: TGTGCCAGCAGGCGTACTAGCGGGGCGAACACCGGGGAGCTGTTTTTT. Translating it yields CASRRTSGANTGELFF.

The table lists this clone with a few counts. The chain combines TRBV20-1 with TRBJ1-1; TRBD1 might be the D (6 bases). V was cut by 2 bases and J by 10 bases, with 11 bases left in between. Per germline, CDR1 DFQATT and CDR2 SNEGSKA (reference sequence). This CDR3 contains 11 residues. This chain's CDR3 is CSARQGLLAFF. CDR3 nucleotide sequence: TGCAGTGCTAGACAGGGGCTTTTAGCTTTCTTT.